These 17 T cell receptor beta chains came from one sample sequenced in a study of blood T cell repertoires in COVID-19. This table comes from immunoSEQ multiplex PCR, and its TCRdb copy is limited to in-frame clones, with some not included. The repertoire holds under 450,000 clones, with roughly nine tenths as singletons. Sequencing was performed on PBMCs or T cells enriched from blood (not recorded which). These receptors were collected from a woman aged 30 to 39 who had recovered from COVID-19.

J is TRBJ2-1 and V is TRBV3-1 (or the pseudogene TRBV3-2); 9 bases agree with TRBD2. This CDR3 has 16 amino acids. CDR1 is LGHDT, CDR2 YNNKEL, per germline (reference sequence). Unmatched junction bases numbered 13, after V lost 5 bases and J lost 8 bases. CDR3 sequence (DNA): TGTGCCAGCAGCTATGGCGGGGGGGCCTTAATCTATGAGCAGTTCTTC. This gives the protein CASSYGGGALIYEQFF.

This chain connects TRBV15 to TRBJ1-1; a weak D match, TRBD1 (5 bases). CDR3 length equals 14 residues. The V gene's germline CDR1 is LNHNV and CDR2 YYDKDF (reference sequence). The ends were cut back, 1 base at V and 11 bases at J, with 17 bases in the middle. The CDR3 is CATSRGGGPISAFF. CDR3 nucleotide sequence: TGTGCCACCAGCAGAGGGGGGGGACCCATATCTGCTTTCTTT.

This chain connects TRBV4-1 to TRBJ1-1; D is possibly TRBD1 (6 bases). Trimming pared 3 bases from V and 1 base from J, leaving 12 bases between. Germline lookup yields CDR1 MGHRA and CDR2 YSYEKL. The CDR3 extends over 15 amino acids. This CDR3 is CASSQQGTRNTEAFF. In nucleotides, the CDR3 is TGCGCCAGCAGCCAGCAAGGGACAAGGAACACTGAAGCTTTCTTT.

The chain recombines TRBV11-3 with TRBJ2-5; weak D call: TRBD1 (6 bases). Per germline, CDR1 SGHNT and CDR2 YENEEA. V lost 3 bases, J lost 2 bases, and 13 bases lay in between. CDR3 length: 15 amino acids. CDR3 loop: CASSFGGRGQETQYF. The CDR3 DNA is TGTGCCAGCAGCTTTGGGGGCAGAGGGCAAGAGACCCAGTACTTC.

The rearrangement joins TRBV5-1 to TRBJ2-7, with 7 bases identical to TRBD1. Germline assignment: CDR1 SGHRS and CDR2 YFSETQ. The CDR3 spans 12 residues. The V and J ends lost 5 bases and 5 bases, in that order; junction bases with no gene match: 4. CDR3 amino acids: CASRTTGDEQYF. In DNA form, the CDR3 reads TGCGCCAGCAGGACTACAGGGGACGAGCAGTACTTC.

This clone has a single count. V usage is TRBV21-1 and J usage is TRBJ2-6; the table calls TRBD2, which could not be checked here. TRBV21-1 is classified as a pseudogene. The length of the CDR3 is 16 residues. CDR3 in DNA: TGTGCCAGCAGCAAAGGTTGCGGCTCTGGGGCCAACGTCCTGACTTTC. This codes for CASSKGCGSGANVLTF.

The chain couples TRBV5-1 to TRBJ1-4, with 7 bases lining up with TRBD1. Germline V gives CDR1 SGHRS, CDR2 YFSETQ. The CDR3 is made up of 18 amino acids. The V and J ends lost 4 bases and 5 bases, in that order; junction bases with no gene match: 17. The CDR3 bases are TGCGCCAGCAGCCTTGGGGGGATGTCGGGACAGCTGAATGAAAAACTGTTTTTT. It specifies CASSLGGMSGQLNEKLFF.

The J gene is TRBJ2-7, the V gene TRBV5-1; TRBD1 agrees at 7 bases. The CDR3 consists of 15 residues. Germline values: CDR1 SGHRS, CDR2 YFSETQ. Trimming at V came to 2 bases and at J to 0 bases, leaving 5 bases not matched to a gene. The CDR3 here is CASSLATGISYEQYF. Here the CDR3 DNA reads TGCGCCAGCAGCTTAGCGACAGGGATCTCCTACGAGCAGTACTTC.

The rearrangement links TRBV5-5 to TRBJ1-3; D unclear. V was shortened by 0 bases and J by 4 bases, with 8 bases between the two germline ends. The CDR3 consists of 14 residues. CDR1 and CDR2 from the germline V gene are SGHKS and YYEKEE (reference sequence). This chain's CDR3 is CASSLADKGNTIYF. The CDR3 nucleotides are TGTGCCAGCAGCTTGGCCGACAAGGGAAACACCATATATTTT.

V gene TRBV7-9 combines with J gene TRBJ1-1, with D unclear. Germline CDR1 and CDR2: SEHNR and FQNEAQ (reference sequence). This CDR3 comprises 13 residues. The germline V and J ends were trimmed by 4 bases and 5 bases, with 11 bases remaining between them. The CDR3 sequence: CASSSGGWTEAFF. Here the CDR3 DNA reads TGTGCCAGCAGCTCGGGAGGCTGGACTGAAGCTTTCTTT.

Only a few counts were recorded for this clone. The chain joins TRBV19 to TRBJ2-2; TRBD2 might be the D (5 bases). The germline V gene has CDR1 LNHDA and CDR2 SQIVND (reference sequence). The ends were cut back, 4 bases at V and 4 bases at J, with 13 bases in the middle. CDR3 length: 15 amino acids. CDR3 nucleotide sequence: TGTGCCAGTAGTACCGCGGAGGCCTCCACCGGGGAGCTGTTTTTT. Protein sequence: CASSTAEASTGELFF.

The rearrangement links TRBV10-2 to TRBJ1-2; TRBD1 agrees at 7 bases. Trimming at V came to 0 bases and at J to 3 bases, leaving 16 bases not matched to a gene. The length of the CDR3 is 19 residues. Germline lookup yields CDR1 WSHSY and CDR2 SAAADI. The CDR3 DNA reads TGCGCCAGCAGTGAGTCGACAATGGGCCAGGGGGGTGACCACTATGGCTACACCTTC. Translation: CASSESTMGQGGDHYGYTF.

The chain joins TRBV5-1 to TRBJ2-5, with TRBD2 identical over 13 bases. Germline-derived CDR1 and CDR2 are SGHRS and YFSETQ. The V and J ends lost 3 bases and 1 base, in that order; junction bases with no gene match: 3. The length of the CDR3 is 16 residues. In DNA, the CDR3 is TGCGCCAGCAGCTCGGGACTAGCGGGGACCCAAGAGACCCAGTACTTC. Its protein is CASSSGLAGTQETQYF.

This sequence joins TRBV18 and TRBJ2-1; D may be TRBD2 (6 bases). The CDR3 consists of 16 residues. Germline-derived CDR1 and CDR2 are KGHSH and LQKENI. The V end was cut by 0 bases, the J end by 5 bases, with 14 bases between. The CDR3 here is CASSPPAGMWNNEQFF. In nucleotides, the CDR3 is TGTGCCAGCTCACCACCGGCGGGAATGTGGAACAATGAGCAGTTCTTC.

This clone is a singleton in its sample. The gene calls are TRBV19 and TRBJ1-1; 8 bases align to TRBD1. The CDR3 is 15 amino acids. Per germline, CDR1 LNHDA and CDR2 SQIVND (reference sequence). Germline trimming cut 6 bases from V and 6 bases from J; bases unmatched to any gene: 12. CDR3 nucleotide sequence: TGTGCCAGTAGATTCCAGGGGGCGCGGGTTGCTGAAGCTTTCTTT. Its translation: CASRFQGARVAEAFF.

V is TRBV10-3 and J is TRBJ2-7; TRBD1 matches 9 bases. Trimming removed 3 bases from V and 6 bases from J; junction bases left unmatched: 9. The CDR3 has 15 residues. The V gene's germline CDR1 is ENHRY and CDR2 SYGVKD. In DNA, the CDR3 is TGTGCCATCAGTGACCAGGAGGGACAGGGTGTCGAGCAGTACTTC. It translates to CAISDQEGQGVEQYF.

V is TRBV11-1 and J is TRBJ1-6, with 7 positions matching TRBD1. The CDR3 contains 15 residues. The germline V gene has CDR1 SGHAT and CDR2 FQDESV (reference sequence). Unmatched junction bases numbered 9, after V lost 4 bases and J lost 9 bases. In nucleotides, the CDR3 is TGTGCCAGCAGCTCCGACAGGGAATGGGGTTCACCCCTCCACTTT. This translates into CASSSDREWGSPLHF.